This note documents a single TCR beta chain sequence. Its antigen is unknown. This CDR3 comprises 11 residues. The germline CDR1 and CDR2 sequences are SGHRS and YFSETQ. The V and J ends lost 5 bases and 2 bases respectively, with 5 bases between them. This entry belongs to a study of CD8+ T cells in alopecia areata. Overall study context: Patients in the study were on tofacitinib for 6 to 18 months, then off it for 6 months. Study-level points and caveats: Lesional scalp, especially alopecia totalis/universalis, showed higher clonality than normal scalp. In blood and scalp, many expanded lesional clones persisted during tofacitinib.

Treatment in this sample: oral pan-JAK inhibitor, 5-10 mg twice daily. Both peripheral blood and punch biopsies of lesional scalp skin were obtained from patients who had alopecia areata. RNA extraction and reverse transcription yielded cDNA as sequencing template. This table comes from immunoSEQ multiplex PCR, and its TCRdb copy is limited to in-frame clones, with some not included. The sample includes about 180,000 clones, approximately 50% of them seen just once. The receptor's source is a human donor with alopecia areata. The rearrangement uses TRBV5-1 and TRBJ2-7; D is uncertain. Here the sequenced sample was CD8+ T cells sorted from blood, taken around week 53, from a patient treated with tofacitinib. The CDR3: CASRDAYEQYF. The CDR3 nucleotides read TGCGCCAGCAGGGACGCCTACGAGCAGTACTTC. Full variable domain (missing parts from reference TRBV5-1 and TRBJ2-7): KAGVTQTPRYLIKTRGQQVTLSCSPISGHRSVSWYQQTPGQGLQFLFEYFSETQRNKGNFPGRFSGRQFSNSRSEMNVSTLELGDSALYLCASRDAYEQYFGPGTRLTVT.